This T cell receptor beta chain was retrieved from a study of T cell responses to AZD1222 COVID-19 vaccine. Libraries were prepared by immunoSEQ multiplex PCR; TCRdb keeps only in-frame clonotypes and omits some of them. The table shows about 180,000 clones, with 80% to 95% occurring only once. This clone was observed a few times. Germline assignment: CDR1 LNHDA and CDR2 SQIVND (reference sequence). The CDR3 length is 15 residues. V was trimmed by 3 bases and J by 3 bases, leaving 13 bases between them. This receptor was taken from an adult who received the AZD1222 COVID-19 vaccine. Here the sequenced sample was peripheral blood, taken 28 days after the second AZD1222 dose. The chain is built from TRBV19 and TRBJ2-3; D is possibly TRBD2 (6 bases). The CDR3, as DNA: TGTGCCAGTAGTATTGGTGGCGGGAAAACAGATACGCAGTATTTT. Residues: CASSIGGGKTDTQYF.